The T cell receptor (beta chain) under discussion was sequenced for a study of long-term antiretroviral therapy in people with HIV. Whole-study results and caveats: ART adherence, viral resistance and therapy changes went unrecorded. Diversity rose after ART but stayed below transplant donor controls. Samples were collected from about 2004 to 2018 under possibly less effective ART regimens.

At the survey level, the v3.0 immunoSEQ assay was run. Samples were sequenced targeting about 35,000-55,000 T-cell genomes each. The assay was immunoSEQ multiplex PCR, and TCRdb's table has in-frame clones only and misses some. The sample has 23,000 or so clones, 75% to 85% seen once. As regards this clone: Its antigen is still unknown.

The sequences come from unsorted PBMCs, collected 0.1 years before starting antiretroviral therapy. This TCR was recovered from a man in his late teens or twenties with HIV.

CDR3 in amino acids: CASSLMQVEETQYF. The CDR3 nucleotides read TGTGCCAGCAGCCTGATGCAGGTGGAGGAGACCCAGTACTTC. V usage is TRBV11-2 and J usage is TRBJ2-5; D not certain. Germline-derived CDR1 and CDR2 are SGHAT and FQNNGV. The CDR3 covers 14 residues. Trimming took 5 bases from V and 5 from J, leaving 15 bases between them.